This T cell receptor (beta chain) comes out of a study of blood T cell repertoires in COVID-19. Overall study: T cells, B-cell-depleted T cells, or PBMCs supplied cDNA or gDNA.

Per the original methods: For nucleated cells, counts were estimated from reference gene primer amplification. Sequencing was performed with immunoSEQ multiplex PCR; in TCRdb, only in-frame clones are kept and a portion is missing. V, J and clone size derive from that table, while D and trimming were established from the DNA sequence. The data show roughly 190,000 clones, 75% to 80% seen once. With 3 bases removed from V and 2 bases from J, the gap between germline ends came to 9 bases. The CDR3 covers 13 residues. The germline CDR1 and CDR2 sequences are DFQATT and SNEGSKA (reference sequence). The sample was peripheral blood. This chain uses TRBV20-1 with TRBJ2-3, with unresolved D. The sequence was collected from a woman aged 45-65 years with active or convalescent COVID-19. The CDR3 nucleotides read TGCAGTGCTAGTGGTGACAACACAGATACGCAGTATTTT. This translates into CSASGDNTDTQYF.